The T cell receptor beta chain described here comes from a study of tumor-infiltrating lymphocytes in primary liver carcinoma. For the study at large: Through surgical resection, the patients' primary liver carcinoma was treated. Patients were men and women aged 30 to 69 years. Study findings and constraints: Whereas tumor region pairs overlapped more, tumor-adjacent and tumor-blood pairs overlapped less.

The germline gives CDR1 SGHAT, CDR2 FQNNGV. The CDR3 length is 16 residues. Constant-region priming of roughly 500 ng total RNA yielded TCR beta cDNA. What produced the TCR beta libraries was three nested multiplex PCR rounds using slightly modified ARM-PCR. TRBV1-TRBV30 forward primers paired with a C-beta reverse primer drove the first two PCR rounds, ten to eleven cycles each. Using its own MiXCR run on the multiplex PCR reads, TCRdb lists one record per CDR3 protein. The profile shows about 180,000 distinct CDR3 sequences, 50% to 75% of them singletons. Germline DNA was also extracted, with blood RNA taken from unsorted whole blood. HBV chronically infected the treatment-naive patients. Regarding this clonotype: Its antigen is unknown. The junction does not match germline at one end; this may be a read error.

The rearrangement joins TRBV11-2 to TRBJ2-2, with 13 bases that match TRBD2. The sample consisted of peripheral blood. This receptor was identified in a man in his forties or fifties with primary liver carcinoma and hepatitis B virus infection. In DNA form, the CDR3 reads TGTGCCAGCGGCACTTGGACTAGCGGGGGCACCGGGGGGCTGTTTTTT. Protein: CASGTWTSGGTGGLFF.